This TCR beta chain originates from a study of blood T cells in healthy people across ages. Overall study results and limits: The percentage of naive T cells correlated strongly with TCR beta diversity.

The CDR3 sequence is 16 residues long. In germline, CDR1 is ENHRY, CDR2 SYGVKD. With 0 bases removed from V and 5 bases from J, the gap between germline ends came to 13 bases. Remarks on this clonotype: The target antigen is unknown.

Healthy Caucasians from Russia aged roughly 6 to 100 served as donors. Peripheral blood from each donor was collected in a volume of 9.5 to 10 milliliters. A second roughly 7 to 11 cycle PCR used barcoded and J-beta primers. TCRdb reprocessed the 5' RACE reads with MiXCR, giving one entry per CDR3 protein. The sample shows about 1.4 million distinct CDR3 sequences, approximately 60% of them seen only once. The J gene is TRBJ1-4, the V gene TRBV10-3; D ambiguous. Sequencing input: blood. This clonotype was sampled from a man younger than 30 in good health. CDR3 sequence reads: CAISESGSGINEKLFF. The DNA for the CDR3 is TGTGCCATCAGTGAGTCAGGCTCCGGGATAAATGAAAAACTGTTTTTT.